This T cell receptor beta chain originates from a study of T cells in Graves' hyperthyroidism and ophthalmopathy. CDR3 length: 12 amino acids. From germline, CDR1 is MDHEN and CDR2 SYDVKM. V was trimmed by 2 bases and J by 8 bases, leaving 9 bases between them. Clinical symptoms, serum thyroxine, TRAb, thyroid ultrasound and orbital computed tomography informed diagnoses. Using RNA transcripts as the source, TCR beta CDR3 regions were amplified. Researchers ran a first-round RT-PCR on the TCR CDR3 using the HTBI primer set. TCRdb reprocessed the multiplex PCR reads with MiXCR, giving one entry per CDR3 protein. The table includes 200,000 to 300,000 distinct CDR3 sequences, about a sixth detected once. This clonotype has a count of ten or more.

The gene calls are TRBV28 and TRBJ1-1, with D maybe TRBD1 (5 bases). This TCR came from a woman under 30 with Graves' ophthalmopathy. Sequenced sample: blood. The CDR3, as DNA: TGTGCCAGCAGTTTAGGGGCAGGAGAAGCTTTCTTT. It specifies CASSLGAGEAFF.